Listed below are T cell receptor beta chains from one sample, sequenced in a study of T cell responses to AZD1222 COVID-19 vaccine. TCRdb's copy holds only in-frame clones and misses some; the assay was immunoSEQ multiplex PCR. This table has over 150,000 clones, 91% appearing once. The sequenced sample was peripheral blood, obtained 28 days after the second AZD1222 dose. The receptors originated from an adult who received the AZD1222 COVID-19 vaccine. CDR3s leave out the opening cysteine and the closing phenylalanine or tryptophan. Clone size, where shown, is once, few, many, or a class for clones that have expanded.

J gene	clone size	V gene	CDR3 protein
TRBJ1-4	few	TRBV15	ATSNRAGDEKLF
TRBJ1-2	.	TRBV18	ASSHVDDPYGYT
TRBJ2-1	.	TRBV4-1	ASSQDGLTSGRRNEQF
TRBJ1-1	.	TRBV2	ASSPLGGTEAF
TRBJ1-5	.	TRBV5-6	ASSSTEEDRIYSNQPQH
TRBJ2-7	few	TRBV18	ASSRGRGGGSYEQY
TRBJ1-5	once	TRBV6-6	ASGVGEANQPQH
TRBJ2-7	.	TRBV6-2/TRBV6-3	ASSSGSYEQY
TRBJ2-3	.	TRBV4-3	ASSQGLLSTDTQY
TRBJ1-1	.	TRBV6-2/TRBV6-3	ASSYIDLSAGAF
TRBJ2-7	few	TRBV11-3	ASSLEGGTYYEQY
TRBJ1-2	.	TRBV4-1	ASSPTGRFSYGYT
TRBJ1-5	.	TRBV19	ASSIPTTGSNQPQH
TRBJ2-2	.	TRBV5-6	ASSLPEGAANTGELF
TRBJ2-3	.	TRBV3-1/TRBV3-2	ASSLAGGRADTQY
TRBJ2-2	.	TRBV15	ATSRSGQAPNTGELF
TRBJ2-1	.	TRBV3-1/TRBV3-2	ASGQLSVNEQF
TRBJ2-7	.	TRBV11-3	ASSAFVWRETYEQY
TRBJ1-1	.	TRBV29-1	SVALENTEAF
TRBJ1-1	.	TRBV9	ASSGGAFMNTEAF
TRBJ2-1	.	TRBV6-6	ASGGLAGAFDEQF
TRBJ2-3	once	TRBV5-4	ASSPRSLAASTDTQY
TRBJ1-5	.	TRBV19	ASSIEGREPQH
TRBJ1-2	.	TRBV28	AAGEANYGYT
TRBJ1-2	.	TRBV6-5	ASSNWGDDGYT
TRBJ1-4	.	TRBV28	ASSLGTREKLF
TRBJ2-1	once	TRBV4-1	ASSQEPLGAGEQF
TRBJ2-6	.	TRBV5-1	ASHSGQGANVLT
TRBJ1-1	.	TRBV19	ASSTYRELNTEAF
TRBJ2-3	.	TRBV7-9	ASSLGFSASGITDTQY
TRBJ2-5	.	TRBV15	ATSRGLASQETQY
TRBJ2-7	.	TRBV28	ASSLRLAGAREQY
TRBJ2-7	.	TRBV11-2	ASSPGTSGIEQY
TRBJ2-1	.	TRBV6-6	ASSAAGGPNEQF
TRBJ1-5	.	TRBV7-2	ASSFRVGAYNQPQH
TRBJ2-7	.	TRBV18	ASSPSRGRDNSYEQY
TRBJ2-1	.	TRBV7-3	ASSLGQGHYNEQF
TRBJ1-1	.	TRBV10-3	AINNIDSKNTEAF
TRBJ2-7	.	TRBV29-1	SGTRGGEQY
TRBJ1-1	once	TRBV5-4	ASSLDQGEAF
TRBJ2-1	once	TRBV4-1	ASSQDLSYEQF
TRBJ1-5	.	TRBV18	ASSPPSGTGSNQPQH
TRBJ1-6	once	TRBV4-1	ASSQVQASNSPLH
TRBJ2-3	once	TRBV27	ASSLPGVLDTQY
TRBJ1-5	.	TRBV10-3	AISDGETPQH
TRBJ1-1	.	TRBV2	ASKGTGNTEAF
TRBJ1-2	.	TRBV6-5	ASRTQEGYGYT
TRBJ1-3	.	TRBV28	ASSLQGFSGNTIY
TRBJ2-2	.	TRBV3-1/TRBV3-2	ASSQAQMGNTGELF
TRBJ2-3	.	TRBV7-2	ASSQSVTDTQY
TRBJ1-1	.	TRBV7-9	ASSRTEAF
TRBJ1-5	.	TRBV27	ASSPYGGGQRDQPQH
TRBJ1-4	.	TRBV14	ASSQGWGAGEKLF
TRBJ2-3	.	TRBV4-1	ASSRTGHGSTDTQY
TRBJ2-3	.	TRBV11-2	ASSLERVTDTQY